These T cell receptor beta chains were read from a single sample in a study of cytomegalovirus exposure and HLA in healthy donors. Data came from immunoSEQ multiplex PCR; TCRdb stores just in-frame clones and leaves some out. The sample shows 150,000 to 160,000 clones, roughly 74% of them seen only once. Sequencing was done on a sample of PBMCs. The receptors stem from a man aged 18 to 35 in good health and CMV-seronegative. Each CDR3 is given with its conserved first and last residue. A D gene is named only where the DNA matches it firmly. Not all rows give a size; the values are once, few, many and, for expanded clones, a class.

V gene	J gene	clone size	CDR3 length	D gene	CDR3 DNA	CDR3 protein
TRBV5-1	TRBJ2-5	once	18	TRBD2	TGCGCCAGCAGCTGGGGACTAGCGGGGGGCCAGTCGGCCGAGACCCAGTACTTC	CASSWGLAGGQSAETQYF
TRBV7-9	TRBJ1-3	few	14	NA	TGTGCCAGCAGCTCACAGGGCTCTGGAAACACCATATATTTT	CASSSQGSGNTIYF
TRBV7-9	TRBJ2-1	few	11	NA	TGTGCCAGTCAGCGAGGGGACTGGCAGTTCTTC	CASQRGDWQFF
TRBV2	TRBJ1-1	NA	12	TRBD1	TGTGCCAGCTTTACAGGGGGCACTGAAGCTTTCTTT	CASFTGGTEAFF
TRBV6-5	TRBJ1-2	NA	14	TRBD1	TGTGCCAGCAGTTGGCAGGGGGCTGGCTATGGCTACACCTTC	CASSWQGAGYGYTF
TRBV4-3	TRBJ1-1	NA	19	NA	TGCGCCAGCAGCCAAGATGTAGGGGCGGGGGGGGATTTACACACTGAAGCTTTCTTT	CASSQDVGAGGDLHTEAFF
TRBV19	TRBJ1-1	NA	14	TRBD1	TGTGCCAGTAGTATAGGGACAGGGGGCTCCGAAGCTTTCTTT	CASSIGTGGSEAFF
TRBV6-4	TRBJ1-1	NA	14	NA	TGTGCCAGCAGTGACGGCAGGGAGGGGGCTGAAGCTTTCTTT	CASSDGREGAEAFF
TRBV28	TRBJ1-1	once	17	NA	TGTGCCAGCAGTTCTTCTCGACACCCCCCACAGAACACTGAAGCTTTCTTT	CASSSSRHPPQNTEAFF
TRBV2	TRBJ2-4	NA	13	NA	TGTGCCAGCAGGGGGGGAGCCAAAAACATTCAGTACTTC	CASRGGAKNIQYF
TRBV2	TRBJ1-4	NA	14	NA	TGTGCCAGCAGTACCCGGACAGCTAATGAAAAACTGTTTTTT	CASSTRTANEKLFF
TRBV6-5	TRBJ1-1	NA	13	NA	TGTGCCAGCAGTCCGGACATGAACACTGAAGCTTTCTTT	CASSPDMNTEAFF
TRBV5-1	TRBJ1-4	NA	14	TRBD1	TGCGCCAGCAGCTGGGGACAGGGGATGACTAAACTGTTTTTT	CASSWGQGMTKLFF
TRBV4-3	TRBJ2-7	few	16	TRBD1	TGCGCCAGCAGCCAAGAACACGGGACAGGTTTCTACGAGCAGTACTTC	CASSQEHGTGFYEQYF
TRBV5-8	TRBJ1-5	NA	14	TRBD1	TGTGCCAGCAGCTTGAGACAGGGAAACCAGCCCCAGCATTTT	CASSLRQGNQPQHF
TRBV2	TRBJ1-5	NA	14	TRBD1	TGTGCCAGCAGTGAAAACAGGGGTGATCAGCCCCAGCATTTT	CASSENRGDQPQHF
TRBV6-5	TRBJ1-5	NA	12	NA	TGTGCCAGCAGTTCATCAGACTCGCGCCAGCATTTT	CASSSSDSRQHF
TRBV28	TRBJ2-3	NA	12	NA	TGTGCCAGCAGTTTTCCGGGGAATACGCAGTATTTT	CASSFPGNTQYF
TRBV29-1	TRBJ1-5	NA	13	TRBD1	TGCAGCGTTGGACAGGGTGGAGATCAGCCCCAGCATTTT	CSVGQGGDQPQHF
TRBV7-7	TRBJ2-1	NA	15	NA	TGTGCCAGCAGCCCCGTGGCACAGGGCTACAATCAGCAGTTCTTC	CASSPVAQGYNQQFF
TRBV7-2	TRBJ2-2	NA	16	NA	TGTGCCAGCAGCTTAGTGGGGGGGGCCGGCACCGGGGAGCTGTTTTTT	CASSLVGGAGTGELFF
TRBV4-1	TRBJ2-5	NA	16	TRBD1	TGCGCCAGCAGCCGAGGACAGGTACGGCTGGGGGAGACCCAGTACTTC	CASSRGQVRLGETQYF
TRBV4-1	TRBJ1-1	NA	16	NA	TGCGCCAGCAGCCAAGCCAGCCCAGGGGCGAACACTGAAGCTTTCTTT	CASSQASPGANTEAFF
TRBV29-1	TRBJ2-2	NA	17	TRBD1	TGCAGCGTTCCAATGGGGGACAGGGGGTACGGCACCGGGGAGCTGTTTTTT	CSVPMGDRGYGTGELFF
TRBV6-1	TRBJ2-7	NA	18	TRBD2	TGTGCCAGCAGTGAAGACTTTAGCGGGGGGCCCCTCTCCTACGAGCAGTACTTC	CASSEDFSGGPLSYEQYF
TRBV6-1	TRBJ1-6	many	16	TRBD1	TGTGCCAGCAGTGAACTCTCAGGGGGTGGCAATTCACCCCTCCACTTT	CASSELSGGGNSPLHF
TRBV4-1	TRBJ2-1	NA	15	TRBD2	TGCGCCAGCAGCCACCCTAGCGGGGGGGCGTATGAGCAGTTCTTC	CASSHPSGGAYEQFF
TRBV7-7	TRBJ2-5	NA	11	NA	TGTGCTAGCAGCTCGGGGGAGACCCAGTACTTC	CASSSGETQYF
TRBV6-6	TRBJ1-2	NA	13	TRBD1	TGTGCCAGCAGTCCCGGACAGGGGCATGGCTACACCTTC	CASSPGQGHGYTF
TRBV6-6	TRBJ1-1	NA	12	NA	TGTGCCAGCAGCCTAACCCAGGGTAGTTCTTTCTTT	CASSLTQGSSFF
TRBV6-5	TRBJ2-7	NA	14	TRBD1	TGTGCCAGCAGTTACACCCGGGACAGCTACGAGCAGTACTTC	CASSYTRDSYEQYF
TRBV2	TRBJ2-7	NA	15	NA	TGTGCCAGCAGTGACGAGTGGCAGGCCTACTACGAGCAGTACTTC	CASSDEWQAYYEQYF
TRBV6-6	TRBJ1-2	NA	14	NA	TGTGCCAGCAGTTACTCGACCGGGAGGGGCGGCTACACCTTC	CASSYSTGRGGYTF
TRBV11-2	TRBJ1-1	NA	15	TRBD1	TGTGCCAGCAGCTTAGGGACAGGGGCGGACACTGAAGCTTTCTTT	CASSLGTGADTEAFF
TRBV18	TRBJ1-1	once	13	NA	TGTGCCAGCTCACCCCTTGAAGACGGGGTAGCTTTCTTT	CASSPLEDGVAFF
TRBV5-4	TRBJ2-1	few	15	TRBD2	TGTGCCAGCAGCTTGCCAGGGGCGTTAGCGGGGGAGTGGTTCTTC	CASSLPGALAGEWFF
TRBV9	TRBJ2-4	NA	16	NA	TGTGCCAGCAGCGTAGGTGCGCGGGATTGGCCAAACATTCAGTACTTC	CASSVGARDWPNIQYF
TRBV11-3	TRBJ2-3	NA	13	NA	TGTGCCAGCAGCCGTATACAAGCAGATACGCAGTATTTT	CASSRIQADTQYF
TRBV7-2	TRBJ1-1	NA	16	NA	TGTGCCAGCAGCTTTGGGTGGGGGGGGATGAACACTGAAGCTTTCTTT	CASSFGWGGMNTEAFF
TRBV6-1	TRBJ2-1	NA	11	NA	TGTGCCAGCAGCTTACAGGACACGCAGTTCTTC	CASSLQDTQFF
TRBV7-6	TRBJ2-3	NA	14	TRBD2	TGTGCCAGCAGCCCACTAGCGGGCACAGATACGCAGTATTTT	CASSPLAGTDTQYF
TRBV28	TRBJ1-6	few	16	TRBD1	TGTGCCAGCAGTTTGGGTACAGGGGGATATAATTCACCCCTCCACTTT	CASSLGTGGYNSPLHF
TRBV6-1	TRBJ1-1	NA	13	NA	TGTGCCAGTGAAGGGGACAAGGGCACTGAAGCTTTCTTT	CASEGDKGTEAFF
TRBV6-5	TRBJ1-1	NA	15	NA	TGTGCCAGCAGTTACTCGTTAAAGCAGAACACTGAAGCTTTCTTT	CASSYSLKQNTEAFF
TRBV5-6	TRBJ1-4	NA	14	NA	TGTGCCAGCAGCTTGATAGGGGTCGGGGAAAAACTGTTTTTT	CASSLIGVGEKLFF
TRBV5-6	TRBJ2-2	NA	19	TRBD1	TGTGCCAGCAGTCGATCGCGGGACAGGGGGCGGGAGTTTACCGGGGAGCTGTTTTTT	CASSRSRDRGREFTGELFF
TRBV4-1	TRBJ2-1	NA	14	NA	TGCGCCAGCAGCCAAGTAGGCCTAGCAGGTGAGCAGTTCTTC	CASSQVGLAGEQFF
TRBV9	TRBJ2-2	NA	14	NA	TGTGCCAGCAGCCTCAGTTCGAACACCGGGGAGCTGTTTTTT	CASSLSSNTGELFF
TRBV29-1	TRBJ2-7	once	14	TRBD2	TGCAGCGCCAGGACTAGCGGGAGCTCCTACGAGCAGTACTTC	CSARTSGSSYEQYF
TRBV16	TRBJ2-7	once	13	NA	TGTGCCAGCAGCCCCAGGGAAACCTACGAGCAGTACTTC	CASSPRETYEQYF
TRBV9	TRBJ2-2	NA	15	NA	TGTGCCAGCAGCGATGGACTCGGTAACACCGGGGAGCTGTTTTTT	CASSDGLGNTGELFF
TRBV21-1	TRBJ2-2	NA	18	NA	TGTGCCAGCAGCAAAGCCACAGGGTCGGCACCGAACACCGGGGAGCTGTTTTTT	CASSKATGSAPNTGELFF
TRBV7-2	TRBJ2-3	NA	15	TRBD2	TGTGCCAGCAGGCAGGGCGGGGGAACCCCCGGTACGCAGTATTTT	CASRQGGGTPGTQYF
TRBV7-9	TRBJ1-1	NA	11	NA	TGTTCCAGCAGCCGGGACACCCAAGCTTTCTTT	CSSSRDTQAFF
TRBV7-9	TRBJ2-3	NA	14	TRBD2	TGTGCCAGCAGCTTCTCGCTAGCGGGGGACGCGCAGTATTTT	CASSFSLAGDAQYF